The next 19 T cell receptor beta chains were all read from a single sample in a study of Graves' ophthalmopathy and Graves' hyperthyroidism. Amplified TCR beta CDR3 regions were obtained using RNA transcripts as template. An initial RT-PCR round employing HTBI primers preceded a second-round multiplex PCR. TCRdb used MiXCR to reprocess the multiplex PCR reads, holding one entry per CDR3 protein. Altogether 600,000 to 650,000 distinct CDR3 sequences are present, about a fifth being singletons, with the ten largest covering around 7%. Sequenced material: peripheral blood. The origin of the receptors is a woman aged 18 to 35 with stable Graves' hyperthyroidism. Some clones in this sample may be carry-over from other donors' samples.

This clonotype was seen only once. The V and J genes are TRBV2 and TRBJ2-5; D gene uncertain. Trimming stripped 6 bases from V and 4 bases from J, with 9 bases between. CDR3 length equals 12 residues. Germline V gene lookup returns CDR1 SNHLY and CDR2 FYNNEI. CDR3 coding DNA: TGTGCCAGCAGAGATAAGGGAGAGACCCAGTACTTC. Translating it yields CASRDKGETQYF.

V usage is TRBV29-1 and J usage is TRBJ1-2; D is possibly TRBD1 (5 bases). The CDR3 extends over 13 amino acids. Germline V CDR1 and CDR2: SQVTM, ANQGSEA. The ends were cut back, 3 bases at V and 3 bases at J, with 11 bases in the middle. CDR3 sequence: CSVEAGWDYGYTF. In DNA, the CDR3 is TGCAGCGTTGAGGCAGGGTGGGACTATGGCTACACCTTC.

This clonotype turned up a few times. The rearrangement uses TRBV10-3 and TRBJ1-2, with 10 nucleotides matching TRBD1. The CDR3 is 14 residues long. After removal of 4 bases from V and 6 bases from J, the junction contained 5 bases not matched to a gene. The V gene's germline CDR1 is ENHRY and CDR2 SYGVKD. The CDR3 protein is CAISGDRGFDGYTF. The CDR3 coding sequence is TGTGCCATCAGTGGGGACAGGGGTTTCGATGGCTACACCTTC.

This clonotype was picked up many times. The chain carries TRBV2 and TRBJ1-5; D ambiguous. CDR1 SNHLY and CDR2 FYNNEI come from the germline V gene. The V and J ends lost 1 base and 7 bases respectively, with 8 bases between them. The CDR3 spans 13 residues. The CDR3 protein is CASSEGQRQPQHF. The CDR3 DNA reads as TGTGCCAGCAGTGAAGGGCAAAGACAGCCCCAGCATTTT.

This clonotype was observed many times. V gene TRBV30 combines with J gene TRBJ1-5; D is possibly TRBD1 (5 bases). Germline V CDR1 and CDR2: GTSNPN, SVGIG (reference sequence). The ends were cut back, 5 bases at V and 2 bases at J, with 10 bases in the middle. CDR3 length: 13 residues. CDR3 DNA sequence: TGTGCCTGGGGCGAACAGGGCAATCAGCCCCAGCATTTT. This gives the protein CAWGEQGNQPQHF.

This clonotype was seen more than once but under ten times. In DNA form, the CDR3 reads TGCAGTGCTAGGGGGGCGCGCCCCGAGCAGTACTTC. Encoded protein: CSARGARPEQYF. V gene TRBV20-1 combines with J gene TRBJ2-7; tentative D call: TRBD1 (6 bases). The CDR3 contains 12 residues. The V end was cut by 3 bases, the J end by 6 bases, with 12 bases between. Germline V gene lookup returns CDR1 DFQATT and CDR2 SNEGSKA (reference sequence).

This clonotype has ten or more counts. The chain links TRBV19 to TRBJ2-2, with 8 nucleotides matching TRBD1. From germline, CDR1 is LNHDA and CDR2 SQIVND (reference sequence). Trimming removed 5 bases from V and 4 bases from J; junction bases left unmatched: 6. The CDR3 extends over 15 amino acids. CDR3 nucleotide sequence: TGTGCCAGTAGTCTGACAGGGGTGACCACCGGGGAGCTGTTTTTT. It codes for CASSLTGVTTGELFF.

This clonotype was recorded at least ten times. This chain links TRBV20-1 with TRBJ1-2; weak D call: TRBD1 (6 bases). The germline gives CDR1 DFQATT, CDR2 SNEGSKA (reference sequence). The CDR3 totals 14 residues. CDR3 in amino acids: CRSLDSRTQYGYTF. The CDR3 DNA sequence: TGCAGGTCGTTGGACAGCCGAACGCAATATGGCTACACCTTC.

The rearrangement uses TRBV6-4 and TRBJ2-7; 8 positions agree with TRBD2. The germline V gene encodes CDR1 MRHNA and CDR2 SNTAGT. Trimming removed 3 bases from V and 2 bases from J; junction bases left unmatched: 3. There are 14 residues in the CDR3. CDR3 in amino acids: CASSESGGPYEQYF. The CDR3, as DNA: TGTGCCAGCAGTGAAAGCGGGGGCCCCTACGAGCAGTACTTC.

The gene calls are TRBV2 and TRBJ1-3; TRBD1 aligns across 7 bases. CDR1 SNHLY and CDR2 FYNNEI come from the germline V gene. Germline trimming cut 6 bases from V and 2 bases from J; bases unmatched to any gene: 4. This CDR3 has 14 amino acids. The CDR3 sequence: CASRLDRAGNTIYF. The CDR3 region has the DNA TGTGCCAGCAGACTTGACAGGGCTGGAAACACCATATATTTT.

The CDR3 nucleotides are TGTGCCAGCAGCCAAGATCTTTGGAGGCGACAAATCTACGAGCAGTACTTC. It specifies CASSQDLWRRQIYEQYF. The V and J genes are TRBV3-1 and TRBJ2-7; the D gene is possibly TRBD2 (5 bases). Germline loops: CDR1 LGHDT, CDR2 YNNKEL (reference sequence). The CDR3 totals 17 residues. V was trimmed by 0 bases and J by 3 bases, leaving 18 bases between them.

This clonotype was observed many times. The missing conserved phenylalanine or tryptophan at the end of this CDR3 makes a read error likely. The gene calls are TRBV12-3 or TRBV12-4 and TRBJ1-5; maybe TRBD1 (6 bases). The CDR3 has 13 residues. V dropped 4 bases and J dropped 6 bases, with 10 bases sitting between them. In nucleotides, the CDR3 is TGTGCCAGCAGTTCCACAGGGACTCAGCCCCAGCATTTA. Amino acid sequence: CASSSTGTQPQHL.

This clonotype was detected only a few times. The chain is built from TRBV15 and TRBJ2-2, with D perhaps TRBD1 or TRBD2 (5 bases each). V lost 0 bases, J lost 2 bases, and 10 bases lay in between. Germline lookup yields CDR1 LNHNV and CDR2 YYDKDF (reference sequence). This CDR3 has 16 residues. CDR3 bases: TGTGCCACCAGCAGAGATGGGGGACCAAACACCGGGGAGCTGTTTTTT. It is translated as CATSRDGGPNTGELFF.

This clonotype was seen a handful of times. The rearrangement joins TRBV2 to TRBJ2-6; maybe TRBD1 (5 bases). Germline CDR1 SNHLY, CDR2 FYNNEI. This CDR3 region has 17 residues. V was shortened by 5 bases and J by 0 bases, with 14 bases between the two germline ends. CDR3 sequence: CASSFDSGSSGANVLTF. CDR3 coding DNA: TGTGCCAGCAGTTTCGACAGTGGGTCCTCTGGGGCCAACGTCCTGACTTTC.

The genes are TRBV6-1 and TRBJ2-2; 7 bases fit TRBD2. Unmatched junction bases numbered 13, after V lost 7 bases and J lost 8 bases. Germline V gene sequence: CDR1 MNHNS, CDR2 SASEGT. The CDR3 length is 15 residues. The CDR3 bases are TGTGCCAGCACCCTCTCGGTAGCGGGTCGAGGGGAGCTGTTTTTT. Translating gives CASTLSVAGRGELFF.

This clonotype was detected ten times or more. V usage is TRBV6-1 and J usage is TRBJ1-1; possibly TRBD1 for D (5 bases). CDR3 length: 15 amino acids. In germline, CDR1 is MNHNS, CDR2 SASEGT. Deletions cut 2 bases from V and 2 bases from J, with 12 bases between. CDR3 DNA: TGTGCCAGCAGTGAACCCAACAGGTATAACACTGAAGCTTTCTTT. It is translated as CASSEPNRYNTEAFF.

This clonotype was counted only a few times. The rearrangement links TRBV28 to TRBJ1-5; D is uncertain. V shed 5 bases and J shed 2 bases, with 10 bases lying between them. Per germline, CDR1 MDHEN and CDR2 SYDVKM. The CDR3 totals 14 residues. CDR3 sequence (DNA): TGTGCCAGCAGTATAAGGCTCGGCAATCAGCCCCAGCATTTT. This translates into CASSIRLGNQPQHF.

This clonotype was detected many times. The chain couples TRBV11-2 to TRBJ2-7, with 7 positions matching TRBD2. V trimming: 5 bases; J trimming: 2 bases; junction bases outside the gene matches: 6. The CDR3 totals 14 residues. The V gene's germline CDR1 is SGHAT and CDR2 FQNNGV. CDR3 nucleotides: TGTGCCAGCAGCCATGAGCGGGAACCCTACGAGCAGTACTTC. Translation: CASSHEREPYEQYF.

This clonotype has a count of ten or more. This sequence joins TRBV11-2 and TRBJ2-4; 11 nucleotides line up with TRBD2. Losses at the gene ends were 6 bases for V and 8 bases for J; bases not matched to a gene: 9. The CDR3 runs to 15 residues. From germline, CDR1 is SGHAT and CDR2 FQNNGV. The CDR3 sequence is CASSFSGRAEDIQYF. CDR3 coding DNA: TGTGCCAGCAGTTTTAGCGGGAGGGCCGAAGACATTCAGTACTTC.